The rows below give T cell receptor beta chains drawn from one sample of a study of blood T cell repertoires in COVID-19. The method was immunoSEQ multiplex PCR; TCRdb's version includes in-frame clones alone and lacks a portion of them. Seen here are around 450,000 clones, about nine tenths observed once, and the top ten hold 0.6%. Material for sequencing was PBMCs or T cells enriched from blood (not recorded which). The receptors here all came from a man between 18 and 29 years old who had recovered from COVID-19. The CDR3 runs from the conserved cysteine through the conserved F or W. A D gene is named only where the DNA matches it firmly. A clone size is listed for some rows: how often the clone was seen (once, few, many), or a class if it is expanded.

v_gene	len	abundance	j_gene	d_gene	CDR3nt	CDR3aa
TRBV27	14	few	TRBJ1-6	-	TGTGCCAGCAGTGACTCAGCAGTAAATTCACCCCTCCACTTT	CASSDSAVNSPLHF
TRBV7-3	15	-	TRBJ2-2	-	TGTGCCAGCAGCTTAGGGACACTGAACACCGGGGAGCTGTTTTTT	CASSLGTLNTGELFF
TRBV30	14	-	TRBJ1-1	-	TGTGCCTGGAGTGTTGAACTGTCCGGGAATGAAGCTTTCTTT	CAWSVELSGNEAFF
TRBV29-1	15	-	TRBJ2-1	TRBD2	TGCAGCTCCTGGGGTGGGACTAGCTCCTACAATGAGCAGTTCTTC	CSSWGGTSSYNEQFF
TRBV5-1	15	once	TRBJ2-1	-	TGCGCCAGCAGCTTAGACAGCTTACGCTACAATGAGCAGTTCTTC	CASSLDSLRYNEQFF
TRBV28	16	-	TRBJ2-5	-	TGTGCCAGCAGTCCGCCGGGGAGCGGATTGAGGGAGACCCAGTACTTC	CASSPPGSGLRETQYF
TRBV27	14	-	TRBJ2-7	TRBD2	TGTGCCAGCAGTGCGGGGGGGGGCACCTACGAGCAGTACTTC	CASSAGGGTYEQYF
TRBV28	16	-	TRBJ2-1	-	TGTGCCAGCAGTCCCCCCGGTAGCGGTAACTACAATGAGCAGTTCTTC	CASSPPGSGNYNEQFF
TRBV6-5	10	-	TRBJ1-2	-	TGTGCCAGCAACCCTAATGGCTACACCTTC	CASNPNGYTF
TRBV30	14	-	TRBJ1-1	TRBD1	TGTGCCTGGAGTGGGGACAGCGTGAACACTGAAGCTTTCTTT	CAWSGDSVNTEAFF
TRBV29-1	13	-	TRBJ1-1	-	TGCAGCGTTGGTAAGCGTCGTGACACTGAAGCTTTCTTT	CSVGKRRDTEAFF
TRBV7-2	19	-	TRBJ2-6	-	TGTGCCAGCAGCTCCCGGGTCATACTCAGACCCACTGGGGCCAACGTCCTGACTTTC	CASSSRVILRPTGANVLTF
TRBV2	19	once	TRBJ2-3	-	TGTGCCAGCAGTGACCCGATAAGCGGGCTCCCTGTTATCACAGATACGCAGTATTTT	CASSDPISGLPVITDTQYF
TRBV28	14	-	TRBJ1-2	TRBD1	TGTGCCAGCAGTTCTACAGGGGGGTACTATGGCTACACCTTC	CASSSTGGYYGYTF
TRBV13	15	-	TRBJ2-5	-	TGTGCCAGCAGCTTCGGGGGACCCGTTCAAGAGACCCAGTACTTC	CASSFGGPVQETQYF
TRBV6-6	12	-	TRBJ1-2	TRBD1	TGTGCCAGCAGGGAACAGGGGAACGGCTACACCTTC	CASREQGNGYTF
TRBV7-9	14	-	TRBJ1-2	-	TGTGCCAGCATCAATCCCCTGCGTGGGGGGGGCTACACCTTC	CASINPLRGGGYTF
TRBV14	13	-	TRBJ2-5	-	TGTGCCAGCAGTCGAGATTTCAAAGAGACCCAGTACTTC	CASSRDFKETQYF
TRBV9	13	-	TRBJ2-1	TRBD2	TGTGCCAGCAGCGTAGTGACTAGCGCTGAGCAGTTCTTC	CASSVVTSAEQFF
TRBV5-1	14	-	TRBJ1-2	-	TGCGCCAGCAGCTTCGGCAGGGGAGCCTATGGCTACACCTTC	CASSFGRGAYGYTF
TRBV21-1	17	-	TRBJ2-7	-	TGTGCCAGCAGCGACAGGAGGCCAGGGGCCGTCTCCTACGAGCAGTACTTC	CASSDRRPGAVSYEQYF
TRBV7-9	13	few	TRBJ1-1	-	TGTGCCAGCAGCCACACAGGGAACACTGAAGCTTTCTTT	CASSHTGNTEAFF
TRBV27	14	once	TRBJ1-1	TRBD1	TGTGCCAGCAGTTCAGGACAGGGTAGTACTGAAGCTTTCTTT	CASSSGQGSTEAFF
TRBV19	15	-	TRBJ2-5	TRBD1	TGTGCCAGCCAACAAGGACAGGGTTACCAAGAGACCCAGTACTTC	CASQQGQGYQETQYF
TRBV3-1/TRBV3-2	16	-	TRBJ1-2	TRBD1	TGTGCCAGCAGCCCTAACCCCGGACAGGGCGACCGGGGCTACACCTTC	CASSPNPGQGDRGYTF
TRBV18	14	-	TRBJ2-7	TRBD2	TGTGCCAGCTCACCAGAGCGGGGCTCCTACGAGCAGTACTTC	CASSPERGSYEQYF
TRBV3-1/TRBV3-2	18	-	TRBJ2-1	TRBD2	TGTGCCAGCAGCCAAGGATTCCAGCGGGAGAGCATACGGCATGAGCAGTTCTTC	CASSQGFQRESIRHEQFF
TRBV7-9	15	once	TRBJ1-3	TRBD1	TGTGCCAGCAGCATACAGGGGCCCGGCGAGAGCACCATATATTTT	CASSIQGPGESTIYF
TRBV10-3	13	-	TRBJ1-2	-	TGTGCCACAGCCGACGGGGGTAACTATGGCTACACCTTC	CATADGGNYGYTF
TRBV14	13	-	TRBJ1-4	TRBD1	TGTGCCAGCAGCCGGGACAGTAATGAAAAACTGTTTTTT	CASSRDSNEKLFF
TRBV24-1	18	-	TRBJ1-5	TRBD1	TGTGCCACCGGTATAACCGAGGACAGGGAATATAGCAATCAGCCCCAGCATTTT	CATGITEDREYSNQPQHF
TRBV6-5	12	-	TRBJ1-2	-	TGTGCCAGCAGGGAGGACCACTATGGCTACACCTTC	CASREDHYGYTF
TRBV7-9	14	few	TRBJ2-7	-	TGTGCCAGCAGCTTAGAGGGGGGGCTCTACGAGCAGTACTTC	CASSLEGGLYEQYF
TRBV7-2	13	-	TRBJ2-4	TRBD2	TGTGCCAGCAGCTTTCTAGCGGGAGTGCCTCAGTACTTC	CASSFLAGVPQYF
TRBV28	13	-	TRBJ1-6	-	TGTGCCAGCAGTCAGAACCGAAATTCACCCCTCCACTTT	CASSQNRNSPLHF
TRBV5-1	14	-	TRBJ2-7	TRBD2	TGCGCCACCACCCGGACTAGCGGAGCCTACGAGCAGTACTTC	CATTRTSGAYEQYF